Below, one T cell receptor beta chain is given with its context. The antigen remains undetermined. The PCR made use of 60 Vbeta and 13 Jbeta primers. The protocol was immunoSEQ multiplex PCR, while the TCRdb copy is restricted to in-frame clones and leaves out a portion. The table gives approximately 210,000 clones; the top ten clones make up roughly 0.98% of it. The entry originates in a study of cytomegalovirus exposure and HLA in healthy donors. Trimming at V came to 3 bases and at J to 4 bases, leaving 6 bases not matched to a gene. This CDR3 is 16 amino acids long. CDR1 is KGHSH, CDR2 LQKENI, per germline. Findings of the study overall: When presence/absence was analysed, sequencing depth was taken to be roughly uniform across donors. There were some V segments, including TRBV6-2 and TRBV6-3, excluded as indistinguishable. Later findings reportedly placed an Asian-associated ancestry cluster below the approximately 670-donor mean for N-insertions.

The chain uses TRBV18 and TRBJ2-3; 11 bases are a match to TRBD2. The TCR originated in a woman under 40 in good health and CMV-seropositive. Sequencing was carried out using PBMCs. The CDR3 region has the DNA TGTGCCAGCTCACCGTTCCTAGCGGGAGGAGCAGATACGCAGTATTTT. Protein product: CASSPFLAGGADTQYF. Together with reference TRBV18 and TRBJ2-3, the CDR3 gives the full variable domain: NAGVMQNPRHLVRRRGQEARLRCSPMKGHSHVYWYRQLPEEGLKFMVYLQKENIIDESGMPKERFSAEFPKEGPSILRIQQVVRGDSAAYFCASSPFLAGGADTQYFGPGTRLTVL.